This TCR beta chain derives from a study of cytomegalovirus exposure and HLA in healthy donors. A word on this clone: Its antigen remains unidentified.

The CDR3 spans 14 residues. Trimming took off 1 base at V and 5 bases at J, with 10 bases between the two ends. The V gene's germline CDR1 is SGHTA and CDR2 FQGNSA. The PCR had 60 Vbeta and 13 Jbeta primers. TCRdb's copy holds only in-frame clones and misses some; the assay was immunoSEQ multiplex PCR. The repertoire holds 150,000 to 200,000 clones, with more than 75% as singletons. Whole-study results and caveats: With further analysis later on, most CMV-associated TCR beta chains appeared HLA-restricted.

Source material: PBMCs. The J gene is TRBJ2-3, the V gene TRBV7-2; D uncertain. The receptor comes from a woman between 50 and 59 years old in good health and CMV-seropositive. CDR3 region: CASSLDPARDTQYF. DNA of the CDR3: TGTGCCAGCAGCTTAGACCCCGCCAGAGATACGCAGTATTTT. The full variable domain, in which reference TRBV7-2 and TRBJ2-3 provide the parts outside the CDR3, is GAGVSQSPSNKVTEKGKDVELRCDPISGHTALYWYRQSLGQGLEFLIYFQGNSAPDKSGLPSDRFSAERTGGSVSTLTIQRTQQEDSAVYLCASSLDPARDTQYFGPGTRLTVL.